A selection of T cell receptor beta chains follows, all from one sample in a study of blood T cell repertoires in COVID-19. Libraries were prepared by immunoSEQ multiplex PCR; TCRdb keeps only in-frame clonotypes and omits some of them. The table includes a few hundred thousand clones, 80% to 90% detected once. What was sequenced was PBMCs or T cells enriched from blood (not recorded which). Every receptor here comes from a young man who had recovered from COVID-19. CDR3s include the opening cysteine and the closing phenylalanine or tryptophan. The order of the fields is J gene, D gene, clone size, V gene, CDR3 protein, CDR3 DNA. A D gene is named only where the DNA matches it firmly. Expanded clones get a size class; other rows say once, few or many, or leave the size out.

J gene: TRBJ2-1
D gene: TRBD1
clone size: -
V gene: TRBV7-6
CDR3 protein: CASSLVQGNYYNEQFF
CDR3 DNA: TGTGCCAGCAGCTTAGTACAGGGGAATTATTACAATGAGCAGTTCTTC

J gene: TRBJ1-5
D gene: TRBD1
clone size: -
V gene: TRBV6-5
CDR3 protein: CASSYRGGHQPQHF
CDR3 DNA: TGTGCCAGCAGTTACCGAGGGGGCCATCAGCCCCAGCATTTT

J gene: TRBJ1-6
D gene: -
clone size: -
V gene: TRBV18
CDR3 protein: CASSPLEGNSPLHF
CDR3 DNA: TGTGCCAGCTCACCACTTGAGGGTAATTCACCCCTCCACTTT

J gene: TRBJ2-5
D gene: TRBD2
clone size: -
V gene: TRBV5-5
CDR3 protein: CASSLGGTGGRETQYF
CDR3 DNA: TGTGCCAGCAGCCTGGGGGGGACCGGCGGGAGAGAGACCCAGTACTTC

J gene: TRBJ2-7
D gene: TRBD2
clone size: -
V gene: TRBV28
CDR3 protein: CASSRLAGDLEQYF
CDR3 DNA: TGTGCCAGCAGTCGACTAGCGGGAGATTTGGAGCAGTACTTC

J gene: TRBJ1-2
D gene: -
clone size: -
V gene: TRBV3-1/TRBV3-2
CDR3 protein: CASSQGAFRGVDYGYTF
CDR3 DNA: TGTGCCAGCAGCCAAGGGGCCTTCCGGGGGGTGGACTATGGCTACACCTTC

J gene: TRBJ1-6
D gene: -
clone size: -
V gene: TRBV2
CDR3 protein: CASSDLGRENSPLHF
CDR3 DNA: TGTGCCAGCAGTGATTTGGGGAGGGAGAATTCACCCCTCCACTTT

J gene: TRBJ2-3
D gene: -
clone size: -
V gene: TRBV24-1
CDR3 protein: CATSSGLLSTDTQYF
CDR3 DNA: TGTGCCACCAGTTCGGGACTTCTTAGCACAGATACGCAGTATTTT

J gene: TRBJ1-2
D gene: TRBD1
clone size: -
V gene: TRBV4-1
CDR3 protein: CASSQATNKGQSNYGYTF
CDR3 DNA: TGCGCCAGCAGCCAAGCTACCAATAAGGGACAGAGTAACTATGGCTACACCTTC

J gene: TRBJ1-1
D gene: TRBD1
clone size: -
V gene: TRBV5-1
CDR3 protein: CASSLTGALTEAFF
CDR3 DNA: TGCGCCAGCAGCTTGACAGGGGCGCTCACTGAAGCTTTCTTT

J gene: TRBJ2-3
D gene: TRBD2
clone size: -
V gene: TRBV7-3
CDR3 protein: CASKLAVHTDTQYF
CDR3 DNA: TGTGCCAGCAAACTAGCGGTTCACACAGATACGCAGTATTTT

J gene: TRBJ1-6
D gene: -
clone size: -
V gene: TRBV4-1
CDR3 protein: CASSQELSYNSPLHF
CDR3 DNA: TGCGCCAGCAGCCAAGAACTGTCCTATAATTCACCCCTCCACTTT

J gene: TRBJ2-1
D gene: -
clone size: -
V gene: TRBV4-1
CDR3 protein: CASSQAGSGLLNEQFF
CDR3 DNA: TGCGCCAGCAGCCAAGCTGGGTCGGGGTTGTTAAATGAGCAGTTCTTC

J gene: TRBJ2-2
D gene: -
clone size: -
V gene: TRBV4-2
CDR3 protein: CASSPPQNTGELFF
CDR3 DNA: TGTGCCAGCAGCCCCCCACAAAACACCGGGGAGCTGTTTTTT

J gene: TRBJ1-5
D gene: -
clone size: few
V gene: TRBV18
CDR3 protein: CASSPADSRNQPQHF
CDR3 DNA: TGTGCCAGCTCACCAGCCGACAGCCGCAATCAGCCCCAGCATTTT

J gene: TRBJ2-2
D gene: -
clone size: -
V gene: TRBV28
CDR3 protein: CASSMPTRIGNTGELFF
CDR3 DNA: TGTGCCAGCAGTATGCCGACGAGGATTGGGAACACCGGGGAGCTGTTTTTT

J gene: TRBJ1-1
D gene: -
clone size: -
V gene: TRBV2
CDR3 protein: CASSALGWGGTEAFF
CDR3 DNA: TGTGCCAGCAGCGCCCTCGGTTGGGGAGGGACTGAAGCTTTCTTT

J gene: TRBJ2-5
D gene: TRBD2
clone size: -
V gene: TRBV6-6
CDR3 protein: CASSRSVAGAQETQYF
CDR3 DNA: TGTGCCAGCAGTCGATCTGTAGCGGGGGCCCAAGAGACCCAGTACTTC

J gene: TRBJ1-2
D gene: TRBD1
clone size: -
V gene: TRBV19
CDR3 protein: CASSPDRVGTGYTF
CDR3 DNA: TGTGCCAGTAGTCCGGACAGGGTAGGAACGGGCTACACCTTC

J gene: TRBJ1-2
D gene: -
clone size: once
V gene: TRBV12-3/TRBV12-4
CDR3 protein: CASSQGVAYGYTF
CDR3 DNA: TGTGCCAGCAGTCAAGGGGTAGCTTATGGCTACACCTTC

J gene: TRBJ2-7
D gene: TRBD2
clone size: -
V gene: TRBV11-2
CDR3 protein: CASSFVDSGGGVTYEQYF
CDR3 DNA: TGTGCCAGCAGCTTCGTTGATTCGGGGGGAGGGGTAACCTACGAGCAGTACTTC

J gene: TRBJ2-1
D gene: TRBD2
clone size: -
V gene: TRBV5-8
CDR3 protein: CASSLFSGGRNEQFF
CDR3 DNA: TGTGCCAGCAGCTTATTTAGCGGGGGCCGGAATGAGCAGTTCTTC

J gene: TRBJ1-2
D gene: TRBD1
clone size: -
V gene: TRBV5-4
CDR3 protein: CASSSPGQGARYGYTF
CDR3 DNA: TGTGCCAGCAGCTCGCCGGGACAGGGGGCGCGGTATGGCTACACCTTC

J gene: TRBJ2-7
D gene: -
clone size: -
V gene: TRBV5-6
CDR3 protein: CASSSTRLSLYEQYF
CDR3 DNA: TGTGCCAGCAGCTCTACTAGGCTAAGTCTCTACGAGCAGTACTTC

J gene: TRBJ1-6
D gene: TRBD1
clone size: -
V gene: TRBV5-6
CDR3 protein: CASSLETGASPLHF
CDR3 DNA: TGTGCCAGCAGCTTGGAGACAGGGGCTTCACCCCTCCACTTT

J gene: TRBJ2-4
D gene: TRBD2
clone size: -
V gene: TRBV9
CDR3 protein: CASSVGVRSTKREGVNIQYF
CDR3 DNA: TGTGCCAGCAGCGTAGGGGTCCGGAGTACAAAGCGGGAGGGAGTAAACATTCAGTACTTC

J gene: TRBJ2-1
D gene: TRBD2
clone size: -
V gene: TRBV28
CDR3 protein: CASRTSGSGMNEQFF
CDR3 DNA: TGTGCCAGCCGTACTAGCGGGAGTGGTATGAATGAGCAGTTCTTC

J gene: TRBJ2-5
D gene: TRBD2
clone size: once
V gene: TRBV11-2
CDR3 protein: CASSLLAGEVRETQYF
CDR3 DNA: TGTGCCAGCAGCTTACTTGCGGGAGAGGTCCGAGAGACCCAGTACTTC

J gene: TRBJ2-2
D gene: -
clone size: -
V gene: TRBV9
CDR3 protein: CASSVQGSDTGELFF
CDR3 DNA: TGTGCCAGCAGCGTACAGGGGTCGGACACCGGGGAGCTGTTTTTT

J gene: TRBJ1-6
D gene: TRBD1
clone size: -
V gene: TRBV15
CDR3 protein: CATSPRTGVANSPLHF
CDR3 DNA: TGTGCCACCAGCCCTCGGACAGGAGTGGCCAATTCACCCCTCCACTTT

J gene: TRBJ1-2
D gene: TRBD1
clone size: -
V gene: TRBV29-1
CDR3 protein: CSVSGTGDYGYTF
CDR3 DNA: TGCAGCGTCTCCGGGACAGGGGACTATGGCTACACCTTC

J gene: TRBJ2-1
D gene: TRBD2
clone size: -
V gene: TRBV3-1/TRBV3-2
CDR3 protein: CASSHSGGSNEQFF
CDR3 DNA: TGTGCCAGCAGCCATTCCGGGGGGAGCAATGAGCAGTTCTTC

J gene: TRBJ1-3
D gene: -
clone size: -
V gene: TRBV27
CDR3 protein: CASSPSLGGGNTIYF
CDR3 DNA: TGTGCCAGCAGTCCATCCCTGGGAGGTGGAAACACCATATATTTT

J gene: TRBJ2-7
D gene: -
clone size: -
V gene: TRBV28
CDR3 protein: CASSLVPGPSYEQYF
CDR3 DNA: TGTGCCAGCAGTTTAGTACCAGGTCCGTCCTACGAGCAGTACTTC

J gene: TRBJ2-7
D gene: -
clone size: -
V gene: TRBV18
CDR3 protein: CASSPDSTYEQYF
CDR3 DNA: TGTGCCAGCTCACCGGACAGTACCTACGAGCAGTACTTC

J gene: TRBJ1-6
D gene: -
clone size: -
V gene: TRBV5-6
CDR3 protein: CASSLWTYNSPLHF
CDR3 DNA: TGTGCCAGCAGCTTGTGGACTTATAATTCACCCCTCCACTTT

J gene: TRBJ2-2
D gene: TRBD2
clone size: -
V gene: TRBV15
CDR3 protein: CATSRGLAGTDTGELFF
CDR3 DNA: TGTGCCACCAGCAGAGGACTAGCGGGGACGGACACCGGGGAGCTGTTTTTT

J gene: TRBJ2-7
D gene: -
clone size: -
V gene: TRBV20-1
CDR3 protein: CSASQSRRGQHEQYF
CDR3 DNA: TGCAGTGCTAGTCAGTCCAGGAGGGGGCAACACGAGCAGTACTTC

J gene: TRBJ1-1
D gene: TRBD1
clone size: -
V gene: TRBV5-1
CDR3 protein: CASSTLQGMDTEAFF
CDR3 DNA: TGCGCCAGCAGCACGTTACAGGGGATGGACACTGAAGCTTTCTTT

J gene: TRBJ2-3
D gene: -
clone size: -
V gene: TRBV19
CDR3 protein: CASSFSTDTQYF
CDR3 DNA: TGTGCCAGTAGTTTCAGTACAGATACGCAGTATTTT

J gene: TRBJ1-6
D gene: -
clone size: -
V gene: TRBV15
CDR3 protein: CATSHGINNPYSYNSPLHF
CDR3 DNA: TGTGCCACCAGCCACGGGATCAATAATCCATACTCCTATAATTCACCCCTCCACTTT

J gene: TRBJ2-1
D gene: -
clone size: -
V gene: TRBV4-1
CDR3 protein: CASSQLGGARGNEQFF
CDR3 DNA: TGCGCCAGCAGCCAGTTAGGGGGGGCCCGGGGCAATGAGCAGTTCTTC

J gene: TRBJ1-1
D gene: -
clone size: -
V gene: TRBV28
CDR3 protein: CASSHTRNPYEAFF
CDR3 DNA: TGTGCCAGCAGCCACACCAGGAACCCCTATGAAGCTTTCTTT

J gene: TRBJ2-1
D gene: -
clone size: -
V gene: TRBV5-1
CDR3 protein: CASSPTDNEQFF
CDR3 DNA: TGCGCCAGCAGCCCAACGGACAATGAGCAGTTCTTC

J gene: TRBJ1-1
D gene: -
clone size: -
V gene: TRBV18
CDR3 protein: CASSQGRDTEAFF
CDR3 DNA: TGTGCCAGCTCGCAAGGCAGGGACACTGAAGCTTTCTTT

J gene: TRBJ2-1
D gene: TRBD1
clone size: -
V gene: TRBV7-3
CDR3 protein: CASSFAGGNEQFF
CDR3 DNA: TGTGCCAGCAGCTTCGCAGGGGGCAATGAGCAGTTCTTC

J gene: TRBJ2-1
D gene: TRBD2
clone size: -
V gene: TRBV7-2
CDR3 protein: CASSKTSGGTNEQFF
CDR3 DNA: TGTGCCAGCAGCAAGACTAGCGGGGGGACCAATGAGCAGTTCTTC

J gene: TRBJ2-3
D gene: -
clone size: -
V gene: TRBV7-9
CDR3 protein: CASSPQGMVQPADTQYF
CDR3 DNA: TGTGCCAGCAGCCCCCAGGGCATGGTTCAGCCCGCGGATACGCAGTATTTT

J gene: TRBJ2-7
D gene: TRBD1
clone size: once
V gene: TRBV27
CDR3 protein: CASSPGTDSYEQYF
CDR3 DNA: TGTGCCAGCAGCCCCGGGACAGACTCCTACGAGCAGTACTTC

J gene: TRBJ2-5
D gene: TRBD1
clone size: -
V gene: TRBV5-1
CDR3 protein: CASSLGGQLQETQYF
CDR3 DNA: TGCGCCAGCAGCTTGGGGGGACAGCTACAAGAGACCCAGTACTTC

J gene: TRBJ1-1
D gene: -
clone size: -
V gene: TRBV28
CDR3 protein: CASSTGFNTEAFF
CDR3 DNA: TGTGCCAGCAGTACCGGGTTCAACACTGAAGCTTTCTTT

J gene: TRBJ1-4
D gene: -
clone size: -
V gene: TRBV5-1
CDR3 protein: CASSPERTLGEKLFF
CDR3 DNA: TGCGCCAGCAGCCCCGAGCGGACCCTAGGGGAAAAACTGTTTTTT

J gene: TRBJ2-2
D gene: TRBD1
clone size: -
V gene: TRBV19
CDR3 protein: CASSMFAGGARNTGELFF
CDR3 DNA: TGTGCCAGTAGTATGTTCGCAGGGGGCGCGAGGAACACCGGGGAGCTGTTTTTT

J gene: TRBJ2-7
D gene: -
clone size: -
V gene: TRBV6-6
CDR3 protein: CASSPRRGDIGEQYF
CDR3 DNA: TGTGCCAGCAGCCCCCGCAGGGGCGATATCGGCGAGCAGTACTTC